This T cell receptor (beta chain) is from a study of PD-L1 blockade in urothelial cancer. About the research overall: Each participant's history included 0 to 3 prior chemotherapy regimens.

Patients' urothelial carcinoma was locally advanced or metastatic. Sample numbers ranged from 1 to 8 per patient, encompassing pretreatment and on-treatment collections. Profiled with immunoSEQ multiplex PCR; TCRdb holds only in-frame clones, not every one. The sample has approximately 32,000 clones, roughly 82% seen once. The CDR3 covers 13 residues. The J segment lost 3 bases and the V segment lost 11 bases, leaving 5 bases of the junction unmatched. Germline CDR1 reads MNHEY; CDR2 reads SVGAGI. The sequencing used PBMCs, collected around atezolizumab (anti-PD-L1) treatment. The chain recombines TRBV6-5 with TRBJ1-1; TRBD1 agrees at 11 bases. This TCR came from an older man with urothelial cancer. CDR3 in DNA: TGTGCCGGATGGACAGGGGGCTACACTGAAGCTTTCTTT. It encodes CAGWTGGYTEAFF.